This T cell receptor beta chain comes out of a study of vaccination effects on CD4 cells after COVID-19. Study findings and constraints: The authors studied few convalescent patients and collected no early post-infection timepoints.

In regard to this clone: What it recognizes is unknown.

The CDR3 is 12 residues long. V was clipped by 1 base and J by 5 bases, with 2 bases between them. The method was immunoSEQ multiplex PCR; TCRdb's version includes in-frame clones alone and lacks a portion of them. The sample shows tens of thousands of clones, about two thirds of them seen only once. The ViraFEST assay expanded antigen-specific CD4+ T cells with viral peptide pools before sequencing. Having been cultured for 9 to 11 days, the cells underwent CD4+ T cell isolation. Vaccine recipients, nucleocapsid antibody negative, had no prior SARS-CoV-2 infection. The sequence was collected from a human donor who received a COVID-19 vaccine. The chain combines TRBV12-3 or TRBV12-4 with TRBJ2-2; D gene ambiguous. Here the sequenced sample was CD4+ T cells from PBMCs cultured with HCoV-OC43 spike peptides, taken before COVID-19 vaccination. Sample subset: HCoV-OC43 spike overlapping peptide pool stimulation. In DNA, the CDR3 is TGTGCCAGCAGTTTAGGAACCGGGGAGCTGTTTTTT. It yields the protein CASSLGTGELFF.